The T cell receptor beta chain under discussion was sequenced for a study of esophageal squamous cell carcinoma under preoperative chemotherapy listed by TCRdb under 2018. About the investigation overall: In the study, TCR repertoires were profiled in both peripheral blood T cells and tumor-infiltrating lymphocytes. The study examined the effect of paclitaxel-nedaplatin chemotherapy on T-cell receptor repertoires in patients with esophageal squamous cell carcinoma. Roughly 5 patients with primary esophageal squamous cell carcinoma were included in the cohort. Repertoires from samples collected before paclitaxel-nedaplatin therapy were compared with repertoires from samples collected after the therapy. Results the study describes overall, beyond this receptor: Rather than arising solely from local clonal changes, post-treatment tumor-infiltrating lymphocytes appeared to come partly from peripheral T cells that migrated into the tumor. Paclitaxel-nedaplatin therapy induced immediate and substantial clonotype frequency changes, with contraction more likely among abundant clones than amplification. TCR diversity increased significantly in peripheral T cells after chemotherapy, but not in tumor-infiltrating lymphocytes. A small cohort was used, with only five patients with esophageal squamous cell carcinoma being analyzed.

CDR1 and CDR2 are drawn from the germline V gene: SGHVS, FNYEAQ. V sheds 5 bases and J sheds 5 bases, leaving 15 bases between their ends. CDR3 length: 14 amino acids, cysteine to phenylalanine. Left in the record is the CDR3 DNA by itself, 42 bases read in frame from the first base. This sample's time point label indicates: after preoperative PTX-NDP chemotherapy. Paclitaxel-nedaplatin was administered to patients as preoperative chemotherapy before surgery. Many counts were recorded for this clonotype. Its antigen has not been determined. Base qualities are not recorded, but no much larger clone differs from it by a single base. The library relied on PCR. Reads for this sample came from a HiSeq X Ten. TCR repertoires were characterized by high-throughput sequencing. TCRdb reworked the public reads: Q25 trimming with fastp, MiXCR clone assembly, productive beta chains retained. Identical CDR3 proteins give one entry, which carries the most common genes and DNA. The sample includes about 32,000 distinct CDR3 sequences, with 40% to 65% observed a single time. Together, the top ten hold 20% to 25% of the sample.

Sample acquisition took place from a patient given preoperative chemotherapy. Recombination connected TRBV7-6 to TRBJ1-2; D gene: possibly TRBD1, on 5 matching bases. The TCR comes from a human donor with esophageal squamous cell carcinoma. The donor label of this sample is uncertain. Read as DNA, the sequence is TGTGCCAGCAGCCCCTCGGGGGGGTTGTATGGCTACACCTTC. The translation is CASSPSGGLYGYTF.